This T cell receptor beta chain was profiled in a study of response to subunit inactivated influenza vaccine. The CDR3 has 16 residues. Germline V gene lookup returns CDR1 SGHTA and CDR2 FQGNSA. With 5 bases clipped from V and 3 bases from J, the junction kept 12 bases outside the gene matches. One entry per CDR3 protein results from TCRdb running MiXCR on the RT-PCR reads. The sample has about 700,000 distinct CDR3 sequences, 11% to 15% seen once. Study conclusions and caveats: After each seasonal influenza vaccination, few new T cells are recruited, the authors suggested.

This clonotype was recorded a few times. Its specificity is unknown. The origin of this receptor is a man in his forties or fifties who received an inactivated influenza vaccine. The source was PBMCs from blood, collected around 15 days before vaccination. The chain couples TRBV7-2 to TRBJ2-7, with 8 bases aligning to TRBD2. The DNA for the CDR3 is TGTGCCAGCAGCCCCATTAGCGGGACCCCGCTCTACGAGCAGTACTTC. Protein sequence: CASSPISGTPLYEQYF. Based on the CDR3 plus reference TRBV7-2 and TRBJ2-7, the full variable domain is GAGVSQSPSNKVTEKGKDVELRCDPISGHTALYWYRQSLGQGLEFLIYFQGNSAPDKSGLPSDRFSAERTGGSVSTLTIQRTQQEDSAVYLCASSPISGTPLYEQYFGPGTRLTVT.